The 10 T cell receptor beta chains listed next were all sequenced from one sample in a study of radiotherapy plus CTLA-4 blockade in lung cancer. The table came from immunoSEQ multiplex PCR; TCRdb's copy has only in-frame clones and leaves some out. The sample lists 95,000 to 150,000 clones, 75% to 90% occurring once. Sequenced material: peripheral blood, taken from a patient treated with radiotherapy plus ipilimumab. All receptors derive from a human donor with non-small cell lung cancer that progressed on radiotherapy plus ipilimumab.

The chain is built from TRBV12-5 and TRBJ2-1; 13 bases fit TRBD2. This CDR3 spans 15 amino acids. The V gene end was trimmed by 6 bases and the J gene end by 6 bases; junction bases not matched to a gene: 5. Germline CDR1 LGHNT, CDR2 FRNRAP. In nucleotides, the CDR3 is TGTGCTAGTGGAAAGGGACTAGCGGGACTCAATGAGCAGTTCTTC. Protein sequence: CASGKGLAGLNEQFF. Supplemented by reference TRBV12-5 and TRBJ2-1, the full variable domain reads DARVTQTPRHKVTEMGQEVTMRCQPILGHNTVFWYRQTMMQGLELLAYFRNRAPLDDSGMPKDRFSAEMPDATLATLKIQPSEPRDSAVYFCASGKGLAGLNEQFFGPGTRLTVL.

The chain has TRBV2 and TRBJ1-3; possibly TRBD1 for D (6 bases). Per germline, CDR1 SNHLY and CDR2 FYNNEI. The V and J ends lost 5 bases and 7 bases respectively, with 21 bases between them. The CDR3 runs to 16 residues. CDR3 DNA: TGTGCCAGCAGTTTTACCCAGGGGATCGTGGGTAACACCATATATTTT. Translation: CASSFTQGIVGNTIYF.

The chain employs TRBV19 and TRBJ1-1; no definite D call. Deletions cut 5 bases from V and 4 bases from J, with 14 bases between. Per the germline V gene, CDR1 is LNHDA and CDR2 is SQIVND (reference sequence). The CDR3 has 14 residues. CDR3 sequence: CASSPQPVTTEAFF. The CDR3 region has the DNA TGTGCCAGTAGTCCCCAACCGGTAACCACTGAAGCTTTCTTT.

The chain employs TRBV18 and TRBJ2-7, with D perhaps given as TRBD1 or TRBD2 (5 bases each). Germline assignment: CDR1 KGHSH and CDR2 LQKENI. CDR3 length: 14 residues. V lost 4 bases and J 2 bases, leaving 12 bases between the germline ends. DNA for the CDR3: TGTGCCAGCTCACTACCTGGGACGGCCTACGAGCAGTACTTC. Amino acid sequence: CASSLPGTAYEQYF.

The V and J genes are TRBV10-3 and TRBJ2-5; maybe TRBD2 (5 bases). This CDR3 comprises 17 residues. Trimming cost V 10 bases and J 0 bases, with 24 bases left between them. From germline, CDR1 is ENHRY and CDR2 SYGVKD. The CDR3 nucleotides are TGTGCCACGGGGTCCCGGGCGGGCCCCGGGTACCAAGAGACCCAGTACTTC. Protein product: CATGSRAGPGYQETQYF.

The chain links TRBV10-3 to TRBJ2-3; TRBD2 aligns across 13 bases. The germline CDR1 and CDR2 sequences are ENHRY and SYGVKD. The ends lost 9 bases at V and 3 bases at J; junction bases unmatched: 3. This CDR3 is built from 14 residues. The CDR3 DNA follows: TGTGCCATAGGGACTAGCGGGACTACAGATACGCAGTATTTT. Translation gives CAIGTSGTTDTQYF.

This clone came up a few times. This rearrangement joins TRBV6-5 to TRBJ1-2, with TRBD1 as a possible D gene (6 bases). The CDR3 runs to 14 residues. Per germline, CDR1 MNHEY and CDR2 SVGAGI. V dropped 2 bases and J dropped 4 bases, with 11 bases sitting between them. The CDR3 spells CASSYLGQLYGYTF. DNA of the CDR3: TGTGCCAGCAGTTACCTAGGACAGCTCTATGGCTACACCTTC.

The rearrangement joins TRBV18 to TRBJ2-5; D ambiguous. The CDR3 extends over 13 amino acids. V was shortened by 2 bases and J by 5 bases, with 9 bases between the two germline ends. CDR1 is KGHSH, CDR2 LQKENI, per germline. The CDR3 bases are TGTGCCAGCTCACCAGGAGTTGTGGAGACCCAGTACTTC. This sequence encodes CASSPGVVETQYF. The variable domain in full, completed from reference TRBV18 and TRBJ2-5, reads NAGVMQNPRHLVRRRGQEARLRCSPMKGHSHVYWYRQLPEEGLKFMVYLQKENIIDESGMPKERFSAEFPKEGPSILRIQQVVRGDSAAYFCASSPGVVETQYFGPGTRLLVL.

This chain uses TRBV2 with TRBJ1-1; D is undetermined. The germline CDR1 and CDR2 sequences are SNHLY and FYNNEI. Trimming pared 3 bases from V and 5 bases from J, leaving 13 bases between. The CDR3 runs 14 residues. Here the CDR3 reads CASSERKYGTEAFF. In DNA, the CDR3 is TGTGCCAGCAGTGAGCGCAAATATGGTACTGAAGCTTTCTTT.

The V call is TRBV27, the J call TRBJ1-2; TRBD1 might be the D (6 bases). This CDR3 contains 13 residues. The germline CDR1 and CDR2 sequences are MNHEY and SMNVEV (reference sequence). The V gene lost 2 bases and the J gene lost 4 bases, with 8 bases spanning the gap. The CDR3 region has the DNA TGTGCCAGCAGTTTACAGGGGAGCTATGGCTACACCTTC. Its protein product is CASSLQGSYGYTF.